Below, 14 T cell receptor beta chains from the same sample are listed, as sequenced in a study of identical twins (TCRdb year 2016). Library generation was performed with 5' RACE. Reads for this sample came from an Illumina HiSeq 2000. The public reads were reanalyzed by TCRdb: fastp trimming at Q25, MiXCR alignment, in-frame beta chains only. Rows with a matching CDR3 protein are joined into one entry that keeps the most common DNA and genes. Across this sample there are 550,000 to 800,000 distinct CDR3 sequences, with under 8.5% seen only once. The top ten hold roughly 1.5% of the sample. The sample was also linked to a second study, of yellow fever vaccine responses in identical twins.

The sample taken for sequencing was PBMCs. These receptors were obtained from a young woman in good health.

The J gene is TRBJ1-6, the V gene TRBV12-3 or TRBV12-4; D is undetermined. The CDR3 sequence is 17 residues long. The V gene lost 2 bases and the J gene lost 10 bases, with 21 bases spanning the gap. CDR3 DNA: TGTGCCAGCAGTTTAAATGGACGAGGCCTATCTTGGTCACCCCTCCACTTT. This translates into CASSLNGRGLSWSPLHF.

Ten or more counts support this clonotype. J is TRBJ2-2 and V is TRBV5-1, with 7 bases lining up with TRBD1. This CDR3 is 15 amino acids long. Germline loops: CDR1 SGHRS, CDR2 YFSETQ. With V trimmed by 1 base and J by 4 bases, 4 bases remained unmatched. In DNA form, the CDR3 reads TGCGCCAGCAGCTTGCGACAGGGTAGCACCGGGGAGCTGTTTTTT. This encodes CASSLRQGSTGELFF.

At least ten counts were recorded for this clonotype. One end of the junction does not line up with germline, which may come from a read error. The CDR3 loop is CASSRTSGTYEQYF. CDR3 nucleotide sequence: TGTGCCAGCAGCCGGACTAGCGGTACCTACGAGCAGTACTTC. The chain links TRBV5-1 to TRBJ2-7; 10 positions match TRBD2. The CDR3 runs to 14 residues. Germline V gene sequence: CDR1 SGHRS, CDR2 YFSETQ.

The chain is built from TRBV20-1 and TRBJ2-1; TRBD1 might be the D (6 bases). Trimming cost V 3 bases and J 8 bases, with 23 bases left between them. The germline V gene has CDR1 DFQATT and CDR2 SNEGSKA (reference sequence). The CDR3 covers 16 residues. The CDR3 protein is CSASPPRDTKRDEQFF. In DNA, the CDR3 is TGCAGTGCTAGTCCCCCGAGGGACACCAAAAGGGATGAGCAGTTCTTC.

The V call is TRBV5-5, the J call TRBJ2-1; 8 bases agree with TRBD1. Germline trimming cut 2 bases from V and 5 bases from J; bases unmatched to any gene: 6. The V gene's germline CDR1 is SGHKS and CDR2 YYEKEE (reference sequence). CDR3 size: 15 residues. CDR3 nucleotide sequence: TGTGCCAGCAGCTTCGGACAGGGAATGAACAATGAGCAGTTCTTC. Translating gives CASSFGQGMNNEQFF.

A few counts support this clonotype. CDR3 nucleotide sequence: TGTGCCTCAAGAAGGCGGGGGACAGTTCAGATCAACTCCTACGAGCAGTACTTC. This gives the protein CASRRRGTVQINSYEQYF. The chain couples TRBV24-1 to TRBJ2-7, with D perhaps TRBD1 or TRBD2 (7 bases each). From germline, CDR1 is KGHDR and CDR2 SFDVKD. The V end was cut by 12 bases, the J end by 0 bases, with 29 bases between. The CDR3 is 18 amino acids.

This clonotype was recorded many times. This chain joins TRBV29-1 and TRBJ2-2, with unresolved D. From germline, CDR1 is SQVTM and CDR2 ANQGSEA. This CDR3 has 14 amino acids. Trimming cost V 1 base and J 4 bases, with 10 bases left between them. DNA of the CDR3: TGCAGCGTTGAAGTAGACGACGGCACCGGGGAGCTGTTTTTT. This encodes CSVEVDDGTGELFF.

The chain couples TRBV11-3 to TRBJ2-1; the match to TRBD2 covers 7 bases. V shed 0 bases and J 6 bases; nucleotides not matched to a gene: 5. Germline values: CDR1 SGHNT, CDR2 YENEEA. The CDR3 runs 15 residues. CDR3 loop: CASSLDRTSSNEQFF. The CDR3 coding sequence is TGTGCCAGCAGCTTAGATCGGACTAGTTCCAATGAGCAGTTCTTC.

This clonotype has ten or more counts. CDR3 in DNA: TGTGCCAGCAGCCAGGGCTTCTACTACAATGAGCAGTTCTTC. Protein product: CASSQGFYYNEQFF. This sequence joins TRBV3-1 and TRBJ2-1; D call uncertain. In germline, CDR1 is LGHDT, CDR2 YNNKEL (reference sequence). With 3 bases removed from V and 3 bases from J, the gap between germline ends came to 9 bases. The CDR3 totals 14 residues.

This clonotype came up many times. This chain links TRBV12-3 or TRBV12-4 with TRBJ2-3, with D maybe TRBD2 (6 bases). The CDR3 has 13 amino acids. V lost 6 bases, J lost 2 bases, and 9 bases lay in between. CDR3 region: CASRMDYTDTQYF. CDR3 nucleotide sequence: TGTGCCAGCAGAATGGACTACACAGATACGCAGTATTTT.

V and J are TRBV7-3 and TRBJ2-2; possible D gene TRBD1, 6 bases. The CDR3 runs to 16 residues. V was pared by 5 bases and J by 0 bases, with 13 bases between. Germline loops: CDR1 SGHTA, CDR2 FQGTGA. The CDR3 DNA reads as TGTGCCAGCAGCCTTTCGACAGGCTCGAACACCGGGGAGCTGTTTTTT. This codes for CASSLSTGSNTGELFF.

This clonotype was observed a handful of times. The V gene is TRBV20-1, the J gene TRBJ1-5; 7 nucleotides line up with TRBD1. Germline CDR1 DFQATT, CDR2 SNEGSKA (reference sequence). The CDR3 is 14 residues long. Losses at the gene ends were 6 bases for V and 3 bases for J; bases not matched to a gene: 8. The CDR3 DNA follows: TGCAGTGCCCAGACAGGGCAGTACAATCAGCCCCAGCATTTT. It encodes CSAQTGQYNQPQHF.

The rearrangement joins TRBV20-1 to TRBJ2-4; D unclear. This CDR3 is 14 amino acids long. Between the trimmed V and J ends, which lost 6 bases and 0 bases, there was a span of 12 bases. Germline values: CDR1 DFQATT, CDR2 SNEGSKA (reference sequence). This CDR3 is CSAASRLAKNIQYF. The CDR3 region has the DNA TGCAGTGCCGCGAGCCGGCTAGCCAAAAACATTCAGTACTTC.

As DNA, the CDR3 is TGTGCCAGCAGCCCCTCCGGTGGATCCGGAAACACCATATATTTT. Translated, it gives CASSPSGGSGNTIYF. V gene TRBV7-2 combines with J gene TRBJ1-3; D is uncertain. Germline V gives CDR1 SGHTA, CDR2 FQGNSA. The CDR3 sequence is 15 residues long. V was cut by 5 bases and J by 4 bases, with 15 bases left in between.